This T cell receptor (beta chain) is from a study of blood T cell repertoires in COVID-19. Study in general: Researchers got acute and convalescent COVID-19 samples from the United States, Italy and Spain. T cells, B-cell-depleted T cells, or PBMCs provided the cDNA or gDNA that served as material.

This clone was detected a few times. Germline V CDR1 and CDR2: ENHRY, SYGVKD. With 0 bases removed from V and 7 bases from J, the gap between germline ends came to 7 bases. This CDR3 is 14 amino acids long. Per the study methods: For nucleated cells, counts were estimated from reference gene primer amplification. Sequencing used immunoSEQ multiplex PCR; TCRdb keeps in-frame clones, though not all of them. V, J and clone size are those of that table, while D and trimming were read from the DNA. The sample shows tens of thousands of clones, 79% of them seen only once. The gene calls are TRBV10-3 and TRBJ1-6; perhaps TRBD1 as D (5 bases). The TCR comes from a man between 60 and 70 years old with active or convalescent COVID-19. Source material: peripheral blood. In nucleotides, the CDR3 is TGTGCCATCAGTGAGTCAGGGGCCAATTCACCCCTCCACTTT. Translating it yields CAISESGANSPLHF.